This entry describes one T cell receptor (beta chain). Its antigen is not identified. The sample belongs to a study of OX40 agonist ivuxolimab in advanced cancers. CDR1 and CDR2 (germline): MNHNS, SASEGT. V was pared by 5 bases and J by 3 bases, with 7 bases of the junction left unmatched. CDR3 length: 15 residues. This table comes from immunoSEQ multiplex PCR, and its TCRdb copy is limited to in-frame clones, with some not included. The sample lists around 80,000 clones, 82% occurring once. Study-level points and caveats: The average count of expanded clones was higher among CD8+ T cells than among CD4+.

This TCR was sampled from an adult with an advanced solid tumor such as melanoma, head and neck, liver or kidney cancer. This rearrangement joins TRBV6-1 to TRBJ1-3, with 7 bases identical to TRBD1. Sequences were derived from CD4+ or CD8+ T cells sorted from blood, sampled in a trial of the OX40 agonist ivuxolimab. The CDR3 nucleotides read TGTGCCAGCAGTCTGGACAGGTCCCGTGGAAACACCATATATTTT. Its translation is CASSLDRSRGNTIYF.